Each of the 5 T cell receptor beta chains below was sequenced from the same sample in a study of chemoradiotherapy in HPV16-positive cancers. Data came from immunoSEQ multiplex PCR; TCRdb stores just in-frame clones and leaves some out. This table has over 950 clones, 80% to 90% appearing once. The material was tumor tissue, obtained from a patient who underwent chemoradiotherapy. All receptors derive from a human donor with HPV-associated anogenital cancer.

The chain has TRBV5-1 and TRBJ1-1; D remains ambiguous. Germline V gene data show CDR1 as SGHRS and CDR2 as YFSETQ. V shed 0 bases and J shed 2 bases, with 8 bases lying between them. The CDR3 extends over 14 amino acids. The CDR3 DNA reads TGCGCCAGCAGCTTGGCCGGCGGAAACACTGAAGCTTTCTTT. Encoded protein: CASSLAGGNTEAFF.

As regards this clone: An end of the junction differs from the germline gene, which may be a read error. The V call is TRBV19, the J call TRBJ1-2; TRBD1 is a possible D gene (5 bases). The CDR3 runs 16 residues. The germline V gene encodes CDR1 LNHDA and CDR2 SQIVND (reference sequence). The chain's CDR3 is CASSIATERANYGYTF. CDR3 nucleotide sequence: TGTGCCAGTAGTATAGCGACAGAGCGGGCTAATTATGGCTACACCTTC.

The chain carries TRBV14 and TRBJ2-3; 13 nucleotides align to TRBD2. Germline-derived CDR1 and CDR2 are SGHDN and FVKESK. Losses at the gene ends were 4 bases for V and 5 bases for J; bases not matched to a gene: 3. This CDR3 spans 15 amino acids. CDR3 residues: CASSPRLAGGDTQYF. For the CDR3, the DNA is TGTGCCAGCAGCCCCAGACTAGCGGGGGGAGATACGCAGTATTTT. Based on the CDR3 plus reference TRBV14 and TRBJ2-3, the full variable domain is EAGVTQFPSHSVIEKGQTVTLRCDPISGHDNLYWYRRVMGKEIKFLLHFVKESKQDESGMPNNRFLAERTGGTYSTLKVQPAELEDSGVYFCASSPRLAGGDTQYFGPGTRLTVL.

The V gene is TRBV28, the J gene TRBJ1-5; 8 bases map to TRBD1. Germline assignment: CDR1 MDHEN and CDR2 SYDVKM. The CDR3 extends over 18 amino acids. The V segment lost 4 bases and the J segment 2 bases; nucleotides outside the gene matches: 13. CDR3 coding DNA: TGTGCCAGCAGTTCTGGACAGGGAAGGCCTGGGCGCAATCAGCCCCAGCATTTT. Translation: CASSSGQGRPGRNQPQHF.

The chain uses TRBV6-5 and TRBJ1-1, with a weak D call TRBD1 (5 bases). The CDR3 extends over 11 amino acids. Trimming shortened V by 8 bases and J by 4 bases, and 8 bases separated the two germline ends. Germline CDR1 is MNHEY and CDR2 is SVGAGI. CDR3 protein: CASWGPTEAFF. The CDR3 DNA reads as TGTGCCAGCTGGGGCCCCACTGAAGCTTTCTTT.